These 32 T cell receptor beta chains originate from one sample sequenced in a study of blood T cell repertoires in COVID-19. The protocol was immunoSEQ multiplex PCR, while the TCRdb copy is restricted to in-frame clones and leaves out a portion. This table has 62,000 or so clones, more than 75% appearing once. The sample taken for sequencing was peripheral blood. The origin of the receptors is a human donor in a cohort sampled during active COVID-19.

The genes are TRBV7-8 and TRBJ2-4, with 9 bases aligning to TRBD2. The J segment lost 6 bases and the V segment lost 5 bases, leaving 14 bases of the junction unmatched. The CDR3 runs 17 residues. Germline assignment: CDR1 SGHVS and CDR2 FQNEAQ. The CDR3 sequence: CASSLRLVGGGANIQYF. In nucleotides, the CDR3 is TGTGCCAGCAGCCTAAGGCTTGTGGGCGGGGGGGCAAACATTCAGTACTTC.

The V and J genes are TRBV5-1 and TRBJ2-5; TRBD2 aligns across 13 bases. In germline, CDR1 is SGHRS, CDR2 YFSETQ. After removal of 0 bases from V and 5 bases from J, the junction contained 4 bases not matched to a gene. CDR3 length equals 16 residues. The CDR3 spells CASSLDVLAGGETQYF. In DNA form, the CDR3 reads TGCGCCAGCAGCTTGGACGTACTAGCGGGGGGGGAGACCCAGTACTTC.

The chain recombines TRBV25-1 with TRBJ2-3; 10 nucleotides align to TRBD2. Per germline, CDR1 MGHDK and CDR2 SYGVNS. The V gene end was trimmed by 5 bases and the J gene end by 2 bases; junction bases not matched to a gene: 10. The CDR3 is 17 amino acids. CDR3 sequence: CASSTFSSGGLTDTQYF. Written as DNA, the CDR3 is TGTGCCAGCAGTACCTTTTCTAGCGGGGGCCTCACAGATACGCAGTATTTT. Full variable domain (outside the CDR3, taken from reference TRBV25-1 and TRBJ2-3): EADIYQTPRYLVIGTGKKITLECSQTMGHDKMYWYQQDPGMELHLIHYSYGVNSTEKGDLSSESTVSRIRTEHFPLTLESARPSHTSQYLCASSTFSSGGLTDTQYFGPGTRLTVL.

V and J are TRBV30 and TRBJ1-2; D remains unclear. Germline-derived CDR1 and CDR2 are GTSNPN and SVGIG (reference sequence). The length of the CDR3 is 16 residues. The V gene lost 0 bases and the J gene lost 2 bases, with 16 bases spanning the gap. DNA for the CDR3: TGTGCCTGGAGTGTTGGTCCGGTTGTACGAAACTATGGCTACACCTTC. It codes for CAWSVGPVVRNYGYTF. The full variable domain, completed using reference TRBV30 and TRBJ1-2, is SQTIHQWPATLVQPVGSPLSLECTVEGTSNPNLYWYRQAAGRGLQLLFYSVGIGQISSEVPQNLSASRPQDRQFILSSKKLLLSDSGFYLCAWSVGPVVRNYGYTFGSGTRLTVV.

V and J are TRBV9 and TRBJ2-7; 9 bases line up with TRBD1. Germline V gene sequence: CDR1 SGDLS, CDR2 YYNGEE. With 5 bases clipped from V and 6 bases from J, the junction kept 12 bases outside the gene matches. The CDR3 length is 15 residues. DNA for the CDR3: TGTGCCAGCAGTAACGGGGACAGGGTGGCGGGCGAGCAGTACTTC. The encoded protein is CASSNGDRVAGEQYF.

J is TRBJ2-7 and V is TRBV3-1 (or the pseudogene TRBV3-2); 11 bases are shared with TRBD2. The CDR3 runs 16 residues. V lost 0 bases to trimming and J lost 5 bases; unmatched junction nucleotides: 6. In germline, CDR1 is LGHDT, CDR2 YNNKEL (reference sequence). The DNA for the CDR3 is TGTGCCAGCAGCCAAGATAGCGGGGGGGCCGCCCACGAGCAGTACTTC. Protein: CASSQDSGGAAHEQYF.

This chain connects TRBV27 to TRBJ1-6; 11 bases align to TRBD1. In germline, CDR1 is MNHEY, CDR2 SMNVEV (reference sequence). The CDR3 sequence is 14 residues long. J gave up 11 bases and V 5 bases, and 5 bases lay outside the gene matches. CDR3 loop: CASSRDRGIAPLHF. The CDR3 nucleotides are TGTGCCAGCAGTCGGGACAGGGGGATTGCACCCCTCCACTTT.

This clone was seen a few times. The CDR3 protein is CASSYSTNRAVAFF. The CDR3 DNA reads TGTGCCAGCAGTTACTCCACTAACAGGGCTGTAGCTTTCTTT. The rearrangement links TRBV6-5 to TRBJ1-1, with a possible D match to TRBD1 (6 bases). The CDR3 is 14 residues long. V lost 0 bases, J lost 10 bases, and 15 bases lay in between. The germline V gene has CDR1 MNHEY and CDR2 SVGAGI.

The CDR3 spells CASSSREQNTEAFF. The CDR3 DNA follows: TGTGCCAGCAGCAGCCGGGAGCAGAACACTGAAGCTTTCTTT. V usage is TRBV21-1 and J usage is TRBJ1-1. TRBV21-1 constitutes a pseudogene. The CDR3 has 14 residues.

The chain combines TRBV7-9 with TRBJ2-5; D gene unclear. Trimming removed 5 bases from V and 5 bases from J, with 12 bases in between. CDR1 is SEHNR and CDR2 is FQNEAQ in the germline V gene (reference sequence). CDR3 size: 13 residues. The CDR3 reads CASSPRGPETQYF. The CDR3 DNA is TGTGCCAGCAGCCCCCGAGGTCCTGAGACCCAGTACTTC.

The rearrangement joins TRBV7-2 to TRBJ1-5; TRBD1 agrees at 7 bases. CDR1 and CDR2 from the germline V gene are SGHTA and FQGNSA. This CDR3 is built from 14 residues. J was trimmed by 11 bases and V by 1 base; bases with no gene match: 8. DNA of the CDR3: TGTGCCAGCAGCTTAGGGACAGCCCAGGGGGCCCAGCATTTT. Its protein is CASSLGTAQGAQHF.

The chain joins TRBV11-2 to TRBJ2-2; TRBD2 agrees at 14 bases. Trimming at V came to 6 bases and at J to 6 bases, leaving 3 bases not matched to a gene. CDR1 and CDR2 (germline): SGHAT, FQNNGV. The CDR3 has 15 residues. The DNA for the CDR3 is TGTGCCAGCAGTTTGGGACTAGCGGGGGCCGGGGAGCTGTTTTTT. Its translation is CASSLGLAGAGELFF. Based on the CDR3 plus reference TRBV11-2 and TRBJ2-2, the full variable domain is EAGVAQSPRYKIIEKRQSVAFWCNPISGHATLYWYQQILGQGPKLLIQFQNNGVVDDSQLPKDRFSAERLKGVDSTLKIQPAKLEDSAVYLCASSLGLAGAGELFFGEGSRLTVL.

The rearrangement joins TRBV28 to TRBJ1-1; tentative D call: TRBD1 (6 bases). Trimming pared 6 bases from V and 4 bases from J, leaving 15 bases between. Germline CDR1 reads MDHEN; CDR2 reads SYDVKM. The CDR3 spans 14 residues. The CDR3 DNA follows: TGTGCCAGCAGGCTACCTCAGGGGCCCACTGAAGCTTTCTTT. Protein sequence: CASRLPQGPTEAFF.

The chain links TRBV7-3 to TRBJ2-5, with 9 bases identical to TRBD2. J was trimmed by 2 bases and V by 2 bases; bases with no gene match: 6. In germline, CDR1 is SGHTA, CDR2 FQGTGA. This CDR3 has 16 amino acids. CDR3 bases: TGTGCCAGCAGCTTAGGGCTAGCGGGAACTCAAGAGACCCAGTACTTC. Translation: CASSLGLAGTQETQYF. The full variable domain, rest sourced from reference TRBV7-3 and TRBJ2-5, is GAGVSQTPSNKVTEKGKYVELRCDPISGHTALYWYRQSLGQGPEFLIYFQGTGAADDSGLPNDRFFAVRPEGSVSTLKIQRTERGDSAVYLCASSLGLAGTQETQYFGPGTRLLVL.

The chain couples TRBV4-2 to TRBJ2-3; D is unresolved. CDR1 and CDR2 from the germline V gene are LGHNA and YNFKEQ. V lost 0 bases, J lost 1 base, and 14 bases lay in between. The CDR3 contains 17 residues. Written as DNA, the CDR3 is TGTGCCAGCAGCCAAGATGTCTATCGGGTTGGCACAGATACGCAGTATTTT. This encodes CASSQDVYRVGTDTQYF.

The chain is built from TRBV13 and TRBJ2-1, with D maybe TRBD2 (6 bases). Germline CDR1 and CDR2: PRHDT and FYEKMQ (reference sequence). V was clipped by 3 bases and J by 6 bases, with 21 bases between them. This CDR3 spans 17 amino acids. CDR3 sequence reads: CASSFRARLVGINEQFF. DNA of the CDR3: TGTGCCAGCAGCTTCAGGGCCCGACTAGTTGGCATCAATGAGCAGTTCTTC.

The rearrangement links TRBV7-2 to TRBJ1-5; TRBD1 matches at 7 bases. This CDR3 has 14 residues. CDR1 SGHTA and CDR2 FQGNSA come from the germline V gene. With 4 bases clipped from V and 4 bases from J, the junction kept 4 bases outside the gene matches. The CDR3 region has the DNA TGTGCCAGCAGCTGGGGACAGCGTAATCAGCCCCAGCATTTT. As protein: CASSWGQRNQPQHF.

The rearrangement joins TRBV9 to TRBJ2-7, with TRBD2 identical over 7 bases. This CDR3 is 17 amino acids long. The trim removed 0 bases at V and 1 base at J, leaving 10 bases unmatched. The germline V gene has CDR1 SGDLS and CDR2 YYNGEE. The CDR3 here is CASSVGGLAGGSYEQYF. The CDR3 DNA reads as TGTGCCAGCAGCGTAGGGGGATTAGCGGGCGGGTCCTACGAGCAGTACTTC.

The V gene is TRBV2, the J gene TRBJ1-2; D is perhaps TRBD1 (6 bases). The CDR3 loop spans 14 amino acids. V shed 4 bases and J shed 4 bases, with 13 bases lying between them. CDR1 SNHLY and CDR2 FYNNEI come from the germline V gene. CDR3 in amino acids: CASSGRGEVYGYTF. CDR3 nucleotides: TGTGCCAGCAGTGGCAGGGGCGAGGTCTATGGCTACACCTTC.

The chain uses TRBV9 and TRBJ2-3; TRBD1 agrees at 7 bases. The CDR3 extends over 15 amino acids. V gave up 3 bases and J gave up 2 bases; unmatched junction bases: 6. CDR1 is SGDLS, CDR2 YYNGEE, per germline. This chain's CDR3 is CASSASGGTTDTQYF. The CDR3 nucleotides read TGTGCCAGCAGCGCCTCAGGGGGAACCACAGATACGCAGTATTTT.

This clone showed up just a few times. For the CDR3, the DNA is TGTGCCAGCAGCTTGGGAGATCAGCCCCAGCATTTT. Its translation: CASSLGDQPQHF. V is TRBV5-4 and J is TRBJ1-5; no clear D. This CDR3 has 12 residues. CDR1 and CDR2 from the germline V gene are SGHNT and YYREEE (reference sequence). Trimming removed 0 bases from V and 5 bases from J, with 3 bases in between.

The V and J genes are TRBV5-1 and TRBJ1-1, with a tentative D call TRBD1 (6 bases). The CDR3 covers 16 residues. Trimming removed 4 bases at V and 0 bases at J, with 16 bases between. Germline lookup yields CDR1 SGHRS and CDR2 YFSETQ. The CDR3 protein is CASSPQQGPMNTEAFF. CDR3 sequence (DNA): TGCGCCAGCAGCCCACAACAGGGCCCTATGAACACTGAAGCTTTCTTT.

There are a few counts of this clone. V is TRBV7-2 and J is TRBJ2-1, with 9 bases lining up with TRBD1. The V gene's germline CDR1 is SGHTA and CDR2 FQGNSA. J gave up 6 bases and V 3 bases, and 12 bases lay outside the gene matches. The CDR3 runs 17 residues. As DNA, the CDR3 is TGTGCCAGCAGCTTGGAAAGGACAGGGGCACTTTTCAATGAGCAGTTCTTC. Translating it yields CASSLERTGALFNEQFF.

This rearrangement joins TRBV30 to TRBJ2-6, with 7 bases aligning to TRBD2. V lost 4 bases and J lost 1; bases outside the gene matches: 10. Germline CDR1 and CDR2: GTSNPN and SVGIG (reference sequence). The CDR3 is 17 residues long. The CDR3 reads CAWTQGGAGSGANVLTF. CDR3 sequence (DNA): TGTGCCTGGACGCAGGGAGGGGCAGGGTCTGGGGCCAACGTCCTGACTTTC. The full variable domain, in which reference TRBV30 and TRBJ2-6 provide the parts outside the CDR3, is SQTIHQWPATLVQPVGSPLSLECTVEGTSNPNLYWYRQAAGRGLQLLFYSVGIGQISSEVPQNLSASRPQDRQFILSSKKLLLSDSGFYLCAWTQGGAGSGANVLTFGAGSRLTVL.

This clone appeared a single time. The V call is TRBV25-1, the J call TRBJ2-7, with D possibly matching TRBD1 (6 bases). V was pared by 4 bases and J by 1 base, with 14 bases between. This CDR3 spans 15 amino acids. Germline V gene data show CDR1 as MGHDK and CDR2 as SYGVNS. The CDR3, as DNA: TGTGCCAGCAGTGCGAGGGGGACGGCTTCCTACGAGCAGTACTTC. Translation gives CASSARGTASYEQYF.

The V call is TRBV5-1, the J call TRBJ2-7; TRBD1 matches at 12 bases. This CDR3 comprises 14 residues. CDR1 SGHRS and CDR2 YFSETQ come from the germline V gene. Trimming at V came to 5 bases and at J to 6 bases, leaving 6 bases not matched to a gene. This CDR3 reads CASRHRDRGLEQYF. For the CDR3, the DNA is TGCGCCAGCAGACACCGGGACAGGGGGCTCGAGCAGTACTTC. Variable domain in full (rest from reference TRBV5-1 and TRBJ2-7): KAGVTQTPRYLIKTRGQQVTLSCSPISGHRSVSWYQQTPGQGLQFLFEYFSETQRNKGNFPGRFSGRQFSNSRSEMNVSTLELGDSALYLCASRHRDRGLEQYFGPGTRLTVT.

This clone was picked up one time. This sequence joins TRBV7-3 and TRBJ2-2; D call uncertain. CDR3 length: 15 amino acids. Deletions cut 5 bases from V and 0 bases from J, with 10 bases between. Looked up from germline, CDR1 is SGHTA and CDR2 is FQGTGA. This chain's CDR3 is CASSEMAANTGELFF. CDR3 DNA sequence: TGTGCCAGCAGCGAGATGGCGGCGAACACCGGGGAGCTGTTTTTT.

This chain uses TRBV19 with TRBJ2-2; 10 bases align to TRBD2. CDR3 length equals 19 residues. With V trimmed by 0 bases and J by 7 bases, 14 bases remained unmatched. CDR1 and CDR2 (germline): LNHDA, SQIVND (reference sequence). The CDR3 sequence: CASSIEASGGHTSSGELFF. The CDR3 DNA sequence: TGTGCCAGTAGTATAGAGGCTAGCGGGGGCCACACCTCTAGCGGGGAGCTGTTTTTT.

This clone has more than one count but fewer than ten. In DNA, the CDR3 is TGTGCCAGCAGTGTAGGGCGGGGGAACACAGATACGCAGTATTTT. Translating it yields CASSVGRGNTDTQYF. The chain uses TRBV2 and TRBJ2-3; 7 bases align to TRBD2. V shed 4 bases and J 2 bases; nucleotides not matched to a gene: 6. The V gene's germline CDR1 is SNHLY and CDR2 FYNNEI. The CDR3 contains 15 residues.

The chain couples TRBV6-5 to TRBJ1-1; D is unresolved. The CDR3 contains 12 residues. V shed 8 bases and J shed 0 bases, with 7 bases lying between them. The V gene's germline CDR1 is MNHEY and CDR2 SVGAGI. CDR3 sequence: CASGHLNTEAFF. CDR3 nucleotides: TGTGCCAGCGGGCACCTGAACACTGAAGCTTTCTTT.

The chain couples TRBV5-1 to TRBJ2-2; TRBD1 might be the D (5 bases). V lost 4 bases, J lost 5 bases, and 15 bases lay in between. The CDR3 length is 15 residues. Germline CDR1 is SGHRS and CDR2 is YFSETQ. CDR3 residues: CASSLDGHRTGELFF. The CDR3 region has the DNA TGCGCCAGCAGCCTGGACGGACATCGAACCGGGGAGCTGTTTTTT.

The CDR3 nucleotides read TGTGCCAGCAGTAGACAGGAGAACTCCTACGAGCAGTACTTC. This codes for CASSRQENSYEQYF. The chain is built from TRBV2 and TRBJ2-7, with a tentative D call TRBD1 (6 bases). V shed 5 bases and J shed 0 bases, with 11 bases lying between them. CDR3 length equals 14 residues. From germline, CDR1 is SNHLY and CDR2 FYNNEI.